Following are 30 T cell receptor beta chains from one sample sequenced in a study of blood T cell repertoires in COVID-19. The assay was immunoSEQ multiplex PCR, and TCRdb's table has in-frame clones only and misses some. In the table there are fewer than 200,000 clones, 84% of which are singletons. What was sequenced was peripheral blood. Receptor source: a man aged 35 to 55 who had recovered from COVID-19.

In this sample, this clone turned up once. The CDR3 DNA is TGTGCCAGCAGTTACGTCGGCGGGTACGGCGGGGAGCTGTTTTTT. Translated, it gives CASSYVGGYGGELFF. This chain connects TRBV6-2 or TRBV6-3 to TRBJ2-2, with TRBD2 as a possible D gene (5 bases). The length of the CDR3 is 15 residues. V was pared by 2 bases and J by 7 bases, with 14 bases between. CDR1 is MNHEY and CDR2 is SVGEGT in the germline V gene.

This chain uses TRBV2 with TRBJ2-7, with D possibly TRBD1 on 5 matching bases. Germline CDR1 is SNHLY and CDR2 is FYNNEI. The CDR3 contains 15 residues. With 2 bases removed from V and 5 bases from J, the gap between germline ends came to 16 bases. The DNA for the CDR3 is TGTGCCAGCAGTGAAATGGGGCAGGGTTTCGACGAGCAGTACTTC. It encodes CASSEMGQGFDEQYF.

The chain couples TRBV11-2 to TRBJ1-4, with 7 positions matching TRBD1. CDR1 and CDR2 (germline): SGHAT, FQNNGV. V gave up 0 bases and J gave up 8 bases; unmatched junction bases: 12. This CDR3 comprises 17 residues. CDR3 protein: CASSLDSKSGGREKLFF. In DNA, the CDR3 is TGTGCCAGCAGCTTAGATTCAAAGTCAGGGGGGCGAGAAAAACTGTTTTTT.

The chain joins TRBV30 to TRBJ1-6, with D perhaps matching TRBD1 (5 bases). Germline V gene sequence: CDR1 GTSNPN, CDR2 SVGIG (reference sequence). Between the trimmed V and J ends, which lost 3 bases and 7 bases, there was a span of 10 bases. The CDR3 length is 13 residues. The CDR3 spells CAWSQGVNSPLHF. The CDR3 DNA reads as TGTGCCTGGAGCCAGGGTGTGAATTCACCCCTCCACTTT.

The rearrangement joins TRBV19 to TRBJ2-1; 8 bases align to TRBD2. The V segment lost 4 bases and the J segment 10 bases; nucleotides outside the gene matches: 6. Per the germline V gene, CDR1 is LNHDA and CDR2 is SQIVND (reference sequence). This CDR3 contains 13 residues. The CDR3 DNA reads as TGTGCCAGTAGTACATCGGGAGGGTACGAGCAGTTCTTC. Encoded protein: CASSTSGGYEQFF.

Only one count was recorded for this clone. The chain couples TRBV27 to TRBJ1-2; 8 bases map to TRBD1. With 8 bases clipped from V and 8 bases from J, the junction kept 22 bases outside the gene matches. Germline V gives CDR1 MNHEY, CDR2 SMNVEV (reference sequence). This CDR3 is 17 amino acids long. The CDR3 nucleotides are TGTGCCAGCGGACAGGGACAGCGAAATAGGGGTTTCTGGGGCTACACCTTC. Translation gives CASGQGQRNRGFWGYTF.

This sequence joins TRBV10-3 and TRBJ1-5, with 10 bases fitting TRBD1. Germline values: CDR1 ENHRY, CDR2 SYGVKD. V was clipped by 3 bases and J by 2 bases; unmatched bases: 13. There are 19 residues in the CDR3. The CDR3 region is CAISDSDRGILFGNQPQHF. The CDR3 DNA follows: TGTGCCATCAGTGATTCGGACAGGGGGATTCTTTTCGGCAATCAGCCCCAGCATTTT.

Concerning this clone: Other DNA variants within this sample encode the same CDR3. The CDR3: CASSQGTSGGPSSYNEQFF. The CDR3 DNA is TGTGCCAGCAGCCAAGGGACTAGCGGGGGCCCGAGCTCCTACAATGAGCAGTTCTTC. The V gene is TRBV4-2, the J gene TRBJ2-1, with 13 positions matching TRBD2. This CDR3 region has 19 residues. After removal of 1 base from V and 0 bases from J, the junction contained 6 bases not matched to a gene. Looked up from germline, CDR1 is LGHNA and CDR2 is YNFKEQ.

The genes are TRBV7-9 and TRBJ1-5; possible D gene TRBD1, 5 bases. Germline V gene lookup returns CDR1 SEHNR and CDR2 FQNEAQ (reference sequence). The V and J ends lost 5 bases and 1 base respectively, with 18 bases between them. The CDR3 extends over 17 amino acids. The CDR3 loop reads CASSLGGLGRSNQPQHF. The DNA for the CDR3 is TGTGCCAGCAGCCTCGGGGGACTTGGAAGGAGCAATCAGCCCCAGCATTTT.

This rearrangement joins TRBV24-1 to TRBJ2-5; perhaps TRBD1 as D (6 bases). Germline V lookup: CDR1 KGHDR, CDR2 SFDVKD. The CDR3 is made up of 17 amino acids. V gave up 3 bases and J gave up 3 bases, with 19 bases separating them. The CDR3 sequence is CATSDPPGTRGKETQYF. As DNA, the CDR3 is TGTGCCACCAGTGATCCCCCTGGGACAAGGGGAAAAGAGACCCAGTACTTC.

This clone was observed a single time. The rearrangement links TRBV6-5 to TRBJ1-2, with 8 bases lining up with TRBD1. The V gene's germline CDR1 is MNHEY and CDR2 SVGAGI. V lost 6 bases, J lost 6 bases, and 6 bases stayed unmatched. The CDR3 extends over 13 amino acids. CDR3 coding DNA: TGTGCCAGCAGGGTGGACAGGGTAAATGGCTACACCTTC. Amino acid sequence: CASRVDRVNGYTF.

The rearrangement links TRBV5-1 to TRBJ1-6; D gene ambiguous. Germline loops: CDR1 SGHRS, CDR2 YFSETQ. V lost 1 base to trimming and J lost 4 bases, with 9 bases between them. The CDR3 extends over 15 amino acids. The CDR3 nucleotides read TGCGCCAGCAGCTTGCAGCGGCAGTATAATTCACCCCTCCACTTT. Amino acids: CASSLQRQYNSPLHF.

The count of this clone is one. The chain employs TRBV6-6 and TRBJ1-4, with TRBD1 matching 8 bases. CDR1 is MNHNY, CDR2 SVGAGI, per germline (reference sequence). With 4 bases clipped from V and 9 bases from J, the junction kept 4 bases outside the gene matches. CDR3 length: 13 residues. CDR3 bases: TGTGCCAGCAGTTTTCCAGGGGGCCAAAAACTGTTTTTT. Translating it yields CASSFPGGQKLFF.

The rearrangement joins TRBV9 to TRBJ2-1; 11 bases agree with TRBD2. Germline V gene sequence: CDR1 SGDLS, CDR2 YYNGEE. The CDR3 extends over 15 amino acids. The V and J ends lost 0 bases and 5 bases, in that order; junction bases with no gene match: 1. This CDR3 reads CASSVGLAGNNEQFF. The CDR3 bases are TGTGCCAGCAGCGTAGGACTAGCGGGAAACAATGAGCAGTTCTTC.

The V call is TRBV9, the J call TRBJ2-1; 9 positions agree with TRBD2. There are 18 residues in the CDR3. Germline V gene lookup returns CDR1 SGDLS and CDR2 YYNGEE. V dropped 4 bases and J dropped 3; count of bases not matched to a gene: 14. The CDR3 DNA reads TGTGCCAGCAGCCCCCGTGGTAGCGGGAGTTTTTACTACAATGAGCAGTTCTTC. Protein sequence: CASSPRGSGSFYYNEQFF.

The table lists this clone with a count of one. The V and J genes are TRBV6-2 or TRBV6-3 and TRBJ2-5; TRBD2 matches 9 bases. This CDR3 spans 20 amino acids. Germline V gene lookup returns CDR1 MNHEY and CDR2 SVGEGT. Trimming removed 0 bases from V and 4 bases from J; junction bases left unmatched: 18. CDR3 protein: CASSYSKGLGLAKSGETQYF. The CDR3, as DNA: TGTGCCAGCAGTTACTCGAAAGGGTTAGGACTAGCGAAAAGCGGAGAGACCCAGTACTTC.

The chain carries TRBV30 and TRBJ1-1; D is unresolved. V was pared by 3 bases and J by 4 bases, with 6 bases between. Looked up from germline, CDR1 is GTSNPN and CDR2 is SVGIG (reference sequence). The CDR3 is 11 amino acids. The CDR3 DNA is TGTGCCTGGAGATTGCGCACTGAAGCTTTCTTT. Protein: CAWRLRTEAFF.

This chain links TRBV10-2 with TRBJ1-2, with D possibly being TRBD1 (5 bases). The CDR3 is 13 amino acids. Between the trimmed V and J ends, which lost 5 bases and 6 bases, there was a span of 13 bases. Germline-derived CDR1 and CDR2 are WSHSY and SAAADI. In DNA, the CDR3 is TGCGCCAGCAGTCAACAGGCCTGGGATGGCTACACCTTC. Protein sequence: CASSQQAWDGYTF.

The CDR3: CASSFDRSGNTIYF. The CDR3 nucleotides are TGTGCCAGCAGTTTCGACAGGTCTGGAAACACCATATATTTT. The chain links TRBV6-5 to TRBJ1-3; tentatively, D is TRBD1 (6 bases). This CDR3 is built from 14 residues. Germline V gene data show CDR1 as MNHEY and CDR2 as SVGAGI. The V end lost 4 bases, the J end lost 1 base, and 8 bases lay between the germline ends.

The chain joins TRBV27 to TRBJ2-1; no reliable D call. Germline V gives CDR1 MNHEY, CDR2 SMNVEV (reference sequence). CDR3 length: 14 amino acids. V lost 2 bases and J 6 bases, leaving 11 bases between the germline ends. The CDR3 is CASSLGRISNEQFF. In DNA, the CDR3 is TGTGCCAGCAGTTTAGGCAGGATTAGCAATGAGCAGTTCTTC.

V is TRBV4-1 and J is TRBJ1-3; unclear D gene. With 4 bases removed from V and 0 bases from J, the gap between germline ends came to 10 bases. CDR3 length equals 15 residues. Germline loops: CDR1 MGHRA, CDR2 YSYEKL. This CDR3 reads CASSPPRSSGNTIYF. DNA of the CDR3: TGCGCCAGCAGCCCCCCGAGGAGCTCTGGAAACACCATATATTTT.

This chain connects TRBV29-1 to TRBJ2-7, with 9 bases lining up with TRBD1. CDR1 is SQVTM, CDR2 ANQGSEA, per germline. The V gene end was trimmed by 2 bases and the J gene end by 6 bases; junction bases not matched to a gene: 11. This CDR3 region has 15 residues. In DNA form, the CDR3 reads TGCAGCGTTGAAAGGGGGGACAGGGAAGGGGCCGAGCAGTACTTC. Encoded protein: CSVERGDREGAEQYF.

This clone was recorded only once. The V call is TRBV12-5, the J call TRBJ1-1; TRBD1 is a possible D gene (6 bases). The CDR3 has 13 amino acids. In germline, CDR1 is LGHNT, CDR2 FRNRAP. CDR3 nucleotide sequence: TGTGCCCAGGGGAGATTCATGAACACTGAAGCTTTCTTT. Its protein product is CAQGRFMNTEAFF.

The chain is built from TRBV6-5 and TRBJ1-2, with 7 bases that match TRBD1. Germline CDR1 MNHEY, CDR2 SVGAGI. This CDR3 is 14 amino acids long. The V gene end was trimmed by 7 bases and the J gene end by 2 bases; junction bases not matched to a gene: 7. The CDR3 loop is CASTTGAGNYGYTF. The CDR3 coding sequence is TGTGCCAGCACCACAGGGGCAGGGAACTATGGCTACACCTTC.

The chain combines TRBV21-1 with TRBJ1-2; TRBD1 is taken as the D call from the table, unchecked against the DNA. TRBV21-1 is shown as a pseudogene. The CDR3 contains 13 residues. The CDR3 region is CASRAGTGFGYTF. The CDR3 bases are TGTGCCAGCAGGGCGGGGACAGGTTTCGGCTACACCTTC.

This rearrangement joins TRBV2 to TRBJ2-7; 7 positions agree with TRBD1. Germline loops: CDR1 SNHLY, CDR2 FYNNEI. CDR3 length: 14 residues. V shed 5 bases, J shed 4 bases, and the junction held 8 bases outside the gene matches. The DNA for the CDR3 is TGTGCCAGCAGTACACCGGGACAGAGTTACGAGCAGTACTTC. Encoded protein: CASSTPGQSYEQYF.

The gene calls are TRBV28 and TRBJ2-5; D might be TRBD1 (5 bases). Germline lookup yields CDR1 MDHEN and CDR2 SYDVKM. V dropped 5 bases and J dropped 1 base, with 11 bases sitting between them. The CDR3 length is 14 residues. CDR3 DNA sequence: TGTGCCAGCAGTCTCCTCGACAGCCAAGAGACCCAGTACTTC. Protein sequence: CASSLLDSQETQYF.

The chain joins TRBV18 to TRBJ1-1; no reliable D call. CDR1 and CDR2 (germline): KGHSH, LQKENI. The CDR3 length is 16 residues. V dropped 0 bases and J dropped 5 bases, with 16 bases sitting between them. The CDR3 here is CASSPPAAEWRTEAFF. CDR3 bases: TGTGCCAGCTCACCACCGGCCGCGGAATGGAGAACTGAAGCTTTCTTT. The full variable domain, its missing parts supplied by reference TRBV18 and TRBJ1-1, is NAGVMQNPRHLVRRRGQEARLRCSPMKGHSHVYWYRQLPEEGLKFMVYLQKENIIDESGMPKERFSAEFPKEGPSILRIQQVVRGDSAAYFCASSPPAAEWRTEAFFGQGTRLTVV.

The chain employs TRBV7-8 and TRBJ2-1; D uncertain. V was cut by 0 bases and J by 7 bases, with 7 bases left in between. The CDR3 runs 13 residues. CDR1 is SGHVS and CDR2 is FQNEAQ in the germline V gene. CDR3 in amino acids: CASSLAARNEQFF. The CDR3 coding sequence is TGTGCCAGCAGCTTAGCTGCCAGGAATGAGCAGTTCTTC.

The V and J genes are TRBV19 and TRBJ1-1; D uncertain. Trimming cost V 3 bases and J 3 bases, with 8 bases left between them. Germline V gene sequence: CDR1 LNHDA, CDR2 SQIVND (reference sequence). This CDR3 is built from 13 residues. DNA of the CDR3: TGTGCCAGTAGTATCGGGGAATACACTGAAGCTTTCTTT. Its protein is CASSIGEYTEAFF.